This TCR beta chain came from a study of shared clonotypes between healthy human individuals. Study context: Used for every donor were three CD4 naive, three CD4 memory, two CD8 naive and one CD8 memory plate.

The CDR3 runs to 15 residues. The V gene end was trimmed by 4 bases and the J gene end by 5 bases; junction bases not matched to a gene: 12. Germline V gene data show CDR1 as GTSNPN and CDR2 as SVGIG (reference sequence). The method was immunoSEQ multiplex PCR; TCRdb's version includes in-frame clones alone and lacks a portion of them. The table shows roughly 1 million clones, with about 80% occurring only once. The receptor comes from a man younger than 35 in good health. The chain employs TRBV30 and TRBJ2-5; 8 positions agree with TRBD2. The sequencing input was memory CD4+ T cells sorted from blood. Subset denoted: CD45RA-negative fraction. The CDR3: CAWTATGGPGETQYF. The CDR3 DNA reads as TGTGCCTGGACTGCGACGGGAGGGCCTGGGGAGACCCAGTACTTC.